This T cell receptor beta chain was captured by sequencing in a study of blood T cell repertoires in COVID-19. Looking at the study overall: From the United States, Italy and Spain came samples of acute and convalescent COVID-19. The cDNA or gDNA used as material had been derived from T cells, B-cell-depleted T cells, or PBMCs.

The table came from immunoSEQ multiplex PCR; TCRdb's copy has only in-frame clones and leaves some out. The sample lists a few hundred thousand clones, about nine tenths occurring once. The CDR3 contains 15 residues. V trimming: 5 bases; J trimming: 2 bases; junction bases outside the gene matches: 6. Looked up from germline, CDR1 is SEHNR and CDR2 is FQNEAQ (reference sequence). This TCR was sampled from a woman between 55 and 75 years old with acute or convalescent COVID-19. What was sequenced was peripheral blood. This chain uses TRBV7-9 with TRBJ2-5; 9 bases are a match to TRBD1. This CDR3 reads CASSESGTGQETQYF. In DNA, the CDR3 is TGTGCCAGCAGCGAATCCGGGACAGGGCAAGAGACCCAGTACTTC. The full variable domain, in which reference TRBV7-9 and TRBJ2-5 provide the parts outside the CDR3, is DTGVSQNPRHKITKRGQNVTFRCDPISEHNRLYWYRQTLGQGPEFLTYFQNEAQLEKSRLLSDRFSAERPKGSFSTLEIQRTEQGDSAMYLCASSESGTGQETQYFGPGTRLLVL.